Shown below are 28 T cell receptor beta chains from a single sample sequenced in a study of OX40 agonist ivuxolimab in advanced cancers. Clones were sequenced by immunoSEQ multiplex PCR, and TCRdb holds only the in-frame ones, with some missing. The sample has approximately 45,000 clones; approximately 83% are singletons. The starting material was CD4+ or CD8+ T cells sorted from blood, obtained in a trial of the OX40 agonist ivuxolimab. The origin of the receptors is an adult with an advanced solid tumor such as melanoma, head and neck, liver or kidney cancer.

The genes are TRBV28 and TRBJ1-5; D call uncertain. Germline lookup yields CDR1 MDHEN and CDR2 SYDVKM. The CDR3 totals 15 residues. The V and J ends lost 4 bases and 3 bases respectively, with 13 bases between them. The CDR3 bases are TGTGCCAGCAGTTCCTGGACGGGAAACAATCAGCCCCAGCATTTT. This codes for CASSSWTGNNQPQHF. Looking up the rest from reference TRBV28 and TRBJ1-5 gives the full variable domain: DVKVTQSSRYLVKRTGEKVFLECVQDMDHENMFWYRQDPGLGLRLIYFSYDVKMKEKGDIPEGYSVSREKKERFSLILESASTNQTSMYLCASSSWTGNNQPQHFGDGTRLSIL.

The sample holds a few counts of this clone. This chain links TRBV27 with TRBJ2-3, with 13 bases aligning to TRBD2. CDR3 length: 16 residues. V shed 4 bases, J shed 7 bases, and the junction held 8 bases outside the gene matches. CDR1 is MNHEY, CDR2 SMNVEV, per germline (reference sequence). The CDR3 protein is CASSSTSGGAWNTQYF. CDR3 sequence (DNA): TGTGCCAGCAGTTCAACTAGCGGGGGGGCCTGGAATACGCAGTATTTT.

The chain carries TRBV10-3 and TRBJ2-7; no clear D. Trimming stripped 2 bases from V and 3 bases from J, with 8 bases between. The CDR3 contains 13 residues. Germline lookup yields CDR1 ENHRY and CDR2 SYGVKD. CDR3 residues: CAISEPGNYEQYF. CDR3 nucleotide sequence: TGTGCCATCAGTGAGCCTGGAAACTACGAGCAGTACTTC.

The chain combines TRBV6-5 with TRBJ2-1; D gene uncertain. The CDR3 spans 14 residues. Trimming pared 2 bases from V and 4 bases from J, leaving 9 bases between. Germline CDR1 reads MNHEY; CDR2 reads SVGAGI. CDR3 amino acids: CASSYTGSYNEQFF. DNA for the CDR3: TGTGCCAGCAGTTACACCGGGTCATACAATGAGCAGTTCTTC.

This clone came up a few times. The CDR3 DNA follows: TGTGCCAGCAGCCAAGATACGGGACTGCTGATGAACACTGAAGCTTTCTTT. Translating gives CASSQDTGLLMNTEAFF. V and J are TRBV14 and TRBJ1-1; D is perhaps TRBD1 (5 bases). V gave up 0 bases and J gave up 0 bases, with 14 bases separating them. The CDR3 totals 17 residues. Per germline, CDR1 SGHDN and CDR2 FVKESK.

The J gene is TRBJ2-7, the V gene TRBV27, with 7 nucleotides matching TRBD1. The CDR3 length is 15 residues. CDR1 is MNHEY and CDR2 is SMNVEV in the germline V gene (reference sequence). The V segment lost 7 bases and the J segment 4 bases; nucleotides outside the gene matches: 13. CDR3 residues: CASTLTPGTDYEQYF. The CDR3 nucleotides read TGTGCCAGCACCCTGACTCCCGGGACAGATTACGAGCAGTACTTC.

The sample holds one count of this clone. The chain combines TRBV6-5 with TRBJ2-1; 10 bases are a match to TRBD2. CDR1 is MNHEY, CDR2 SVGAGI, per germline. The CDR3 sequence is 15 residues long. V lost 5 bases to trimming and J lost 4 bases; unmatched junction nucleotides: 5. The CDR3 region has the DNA TGTGCCAGCAGTAAACTAGCGGGAATTTACAATGAGCAGTTCTTC. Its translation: CASSKLAGIYNEQFF.

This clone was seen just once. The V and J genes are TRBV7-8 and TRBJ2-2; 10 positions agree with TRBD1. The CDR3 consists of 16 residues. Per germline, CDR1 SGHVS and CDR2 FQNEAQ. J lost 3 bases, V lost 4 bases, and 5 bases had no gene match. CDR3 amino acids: CASSSQGQGYTGELFF. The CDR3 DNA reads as TGTGCCAGCAGCTCCCAGGGACAGGGGTACACCGGGGAGCTGTTTTTT.

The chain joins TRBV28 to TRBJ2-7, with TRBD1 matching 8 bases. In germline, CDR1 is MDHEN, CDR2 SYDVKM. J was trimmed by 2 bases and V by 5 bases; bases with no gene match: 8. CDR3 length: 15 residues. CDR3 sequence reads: CASSPTTGAPYEQYF. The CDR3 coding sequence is TGTGCCAGCAGTCCGACGACAGGGGCCCCCTACGAGCAGTACTTC.

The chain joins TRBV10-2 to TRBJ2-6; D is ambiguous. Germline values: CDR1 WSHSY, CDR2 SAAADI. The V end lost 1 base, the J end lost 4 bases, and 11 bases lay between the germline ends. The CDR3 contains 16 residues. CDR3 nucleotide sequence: TGCGCCAGCAGTGAGTTAGGTGCGATGGGGGCCAACGTCCTGACTTTC. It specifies CASSELGAMGANVLTF.

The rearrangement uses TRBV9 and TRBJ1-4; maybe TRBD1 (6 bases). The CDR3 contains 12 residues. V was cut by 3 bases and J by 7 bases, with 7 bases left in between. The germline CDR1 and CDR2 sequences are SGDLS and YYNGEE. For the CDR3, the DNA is TGTGCCAGCAGCGAGGGGGGTGAAAAACTGTTTTTT. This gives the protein CASSEGGEKLFF.

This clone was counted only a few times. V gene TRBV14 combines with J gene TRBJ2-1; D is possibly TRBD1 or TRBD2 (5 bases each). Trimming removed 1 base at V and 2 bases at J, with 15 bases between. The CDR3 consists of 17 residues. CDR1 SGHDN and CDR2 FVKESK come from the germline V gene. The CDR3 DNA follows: TGTGCCAGCAGCCAAGGAGTGCCTGGGGGTACCTACAATGAGCAGTTCTTC. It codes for CASSQGVPGGTYNEQFF.

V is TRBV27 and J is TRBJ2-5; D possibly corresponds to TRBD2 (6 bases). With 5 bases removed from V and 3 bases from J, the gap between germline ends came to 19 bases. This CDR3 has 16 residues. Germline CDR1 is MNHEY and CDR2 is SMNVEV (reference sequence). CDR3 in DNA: TGTGCCAGCAGTCGCCTAGCGCCGATAGATAAAGAGACCCAGTACTTC. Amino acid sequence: CASSRLAPIDKETQYF.

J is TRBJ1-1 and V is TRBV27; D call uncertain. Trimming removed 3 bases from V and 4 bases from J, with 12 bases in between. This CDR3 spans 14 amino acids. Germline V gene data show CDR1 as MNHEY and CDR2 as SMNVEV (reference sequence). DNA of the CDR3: TGTGCCAGCAGTTTCGTCGGGAGTCCCACTGAAGCTTTCTTT. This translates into CASSFVGSPTEAFF.

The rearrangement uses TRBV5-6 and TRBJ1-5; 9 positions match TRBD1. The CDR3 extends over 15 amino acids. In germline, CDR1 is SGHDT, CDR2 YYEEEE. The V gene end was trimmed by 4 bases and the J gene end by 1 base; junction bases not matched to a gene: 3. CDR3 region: CASSLGTGSNQPQHF. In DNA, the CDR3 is TGTGCCAGCAGCCTCGGGACAGGGAGCAATCAGCCCCAGCATTTT.

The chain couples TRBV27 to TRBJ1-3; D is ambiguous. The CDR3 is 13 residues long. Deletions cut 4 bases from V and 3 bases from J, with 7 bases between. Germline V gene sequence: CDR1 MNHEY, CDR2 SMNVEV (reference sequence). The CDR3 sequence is CASSYDFGNTIYF. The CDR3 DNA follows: TGTGCCAGCAGTTACGACTTTGGAAACACCATATATTTT.

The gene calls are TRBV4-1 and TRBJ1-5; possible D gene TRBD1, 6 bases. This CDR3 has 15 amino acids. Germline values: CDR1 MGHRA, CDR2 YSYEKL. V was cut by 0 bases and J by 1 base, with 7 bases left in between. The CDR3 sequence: CASSQDTGSNQPQHF. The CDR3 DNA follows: TGCGCCAGCAGCCAAGATACAGGGAGCAATCAGCCCCAGCATTTT.

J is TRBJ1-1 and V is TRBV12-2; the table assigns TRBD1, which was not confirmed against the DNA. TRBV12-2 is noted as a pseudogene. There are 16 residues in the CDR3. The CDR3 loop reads CASSSFFDRVETEAFF. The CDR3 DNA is TGTGCCAGCAGCTCCTTTTTCGACAGGGTCGAAACTGAAGCTTTCTTT.

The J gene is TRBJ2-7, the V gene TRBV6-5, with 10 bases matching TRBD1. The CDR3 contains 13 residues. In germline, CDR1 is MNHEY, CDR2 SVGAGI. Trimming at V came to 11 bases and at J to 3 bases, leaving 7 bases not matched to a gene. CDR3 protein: CASTGQGGYEQYF. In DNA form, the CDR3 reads TGTGCCTCTACCGGACAGGGGGGCTACGAGCAGTACTTC.

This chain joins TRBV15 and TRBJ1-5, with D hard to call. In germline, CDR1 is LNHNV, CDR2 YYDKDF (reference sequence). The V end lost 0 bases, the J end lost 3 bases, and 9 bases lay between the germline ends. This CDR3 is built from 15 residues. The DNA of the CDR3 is TGTGCCACCAGCAGAGATAAACAGTCCAATCAGCCCCAGCATTTT. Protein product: CATSRDKQSNQPQHF.

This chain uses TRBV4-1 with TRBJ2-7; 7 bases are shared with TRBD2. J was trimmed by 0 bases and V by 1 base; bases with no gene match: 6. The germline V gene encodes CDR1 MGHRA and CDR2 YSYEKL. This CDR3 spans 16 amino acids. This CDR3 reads CASSQVLGGSSYEQYF. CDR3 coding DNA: TGCGCCAGCAGCCAAGTTTTGGGCGGGAGCTCCTACGAGCAGTACTTC.

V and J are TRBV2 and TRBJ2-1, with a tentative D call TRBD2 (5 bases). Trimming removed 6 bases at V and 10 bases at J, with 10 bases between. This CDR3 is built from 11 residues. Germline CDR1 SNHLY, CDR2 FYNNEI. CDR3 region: CASRDSWEQFF. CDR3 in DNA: TGTGCCAGCAGGGACTCCTGGGAGCAGTTCTTC.

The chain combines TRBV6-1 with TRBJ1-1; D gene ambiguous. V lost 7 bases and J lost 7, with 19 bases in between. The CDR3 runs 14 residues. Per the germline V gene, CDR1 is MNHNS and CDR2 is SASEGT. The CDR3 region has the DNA TGTGCCAGCACCGCAGAGAGAGCGTATCTTGAAGCTTTCTTT. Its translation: CASTAERAYLEAFF.

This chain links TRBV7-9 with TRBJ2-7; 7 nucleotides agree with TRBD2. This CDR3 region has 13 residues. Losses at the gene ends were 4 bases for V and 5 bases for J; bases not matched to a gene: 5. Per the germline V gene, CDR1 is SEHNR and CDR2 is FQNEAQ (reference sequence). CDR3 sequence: CASSSPTSNEQYV. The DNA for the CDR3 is TGTGCCAGCAGCTCTCCGACTAGCAACGAGCAGTACGTC.

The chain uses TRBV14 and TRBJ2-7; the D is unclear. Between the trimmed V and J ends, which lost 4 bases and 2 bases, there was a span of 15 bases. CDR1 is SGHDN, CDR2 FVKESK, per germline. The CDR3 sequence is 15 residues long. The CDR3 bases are TGTGCCAGCAGCCCCCCTAGGGCAGATACCTACGAGCAGTACTTC. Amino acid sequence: CASSPPRADTYEQYF. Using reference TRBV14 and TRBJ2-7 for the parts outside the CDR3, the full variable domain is EAGVTQFPSHSVIEKGQTVTLRCDPISGHDNLYWYRRVMGKEIKFLLHFVKESKQDESGMPNNRFLAERTGGTYSTLKVQPAELEDSGVYFCASSPPRADTYEQYFGPGTRLTVT.

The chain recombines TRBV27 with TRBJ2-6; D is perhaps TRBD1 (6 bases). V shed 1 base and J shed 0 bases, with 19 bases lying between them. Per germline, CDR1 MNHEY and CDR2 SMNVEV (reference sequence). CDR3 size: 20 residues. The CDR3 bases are TGTGCCAGCAGTTTATTTTCAGGGGTTTCCTTTAGCTCTGGGGCCAACGTCCTGACTTTC. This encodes CASSLFSGVSFSSGANVLTF.

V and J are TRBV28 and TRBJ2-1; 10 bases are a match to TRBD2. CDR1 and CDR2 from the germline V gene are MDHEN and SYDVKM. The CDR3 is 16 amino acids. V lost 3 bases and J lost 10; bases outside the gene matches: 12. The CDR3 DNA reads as TGTGCCAGCAGTTTGTTAGCGGGAGGTAACTGGGACGAGCAGTTCTTC. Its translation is CASSLLAGGNWDEQFF.

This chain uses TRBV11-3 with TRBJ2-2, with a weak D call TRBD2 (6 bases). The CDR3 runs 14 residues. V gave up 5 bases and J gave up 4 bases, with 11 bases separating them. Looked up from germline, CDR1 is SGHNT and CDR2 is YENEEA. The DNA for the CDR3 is TGTGCCAGCAGCGCTCGGGGGACCACCGGGGAGCTGTTTTTT. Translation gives CASSARGTTGELFF.